This record concerns one T cell receptor (beta chain) sequence. Germline values: CDR1 SEHNR, CDR2 FQNEAQ (reference sequence). With V trimmed by 3 bases and J by 5 bases, 8 bases remained unmatched. The length of the CDR3 is 15 residues. This sample is part of a study of tumor-infiltrating lymphocytes in primary liver carcinoma. Total RNA (approximately 0.5 ug) served as template for TCR beta cDNA synthesis primed by a constant-region primer. Sequencing libraries for TCR beta derived from three nested multiplex PCR rounds that used slightly modified ARM-PCR. Use of TRBV1-TRBV30 forward primers with a C-beta reverse primer characterized the first two PCR rounds, which lasted about 9 cycles each. TCRdb fed the multiplex PCR reads into MiXCR, producing one record per CDR3 protein. Among about 300,000 distinct CDR3 sequences listed, over 55% were seen once. Germline DNA was also extracted, with blood RNA taken from unsorted whole blood.

The V gene is TRBV7-9, the J gene TRBJ2-7; 9 bases agree with TRBD2. The sequenced sample was peripheral blood. The TCR sequence derives from a man aged 35-49 years with primary liver carcinoma and hepatitis B virus infection. This chain's CDR3 is CASSFGLARLDEQYF. CDR3 nucleotide sequence: TGTGCCAGCAGCTTCGGACTAGCGCGTTTGGACGAGCAGTACTTC.